This record looks at one TCR beta chain sequence and its context. Original processing methods: Estimation of nucleated cell counts was performed using reference gene primer amplification. Profiled with immunoSEQ multiplex PCR; TCRdb holds only in-frame clones, not every one. The DNA gave D and trimming, while V, J and clone size come from that table. The sample gives about 130,000 clones, about 85% of which show up once; about a tenth is in the top ten. These data are taken from a study of blood T cell repertoires in COVID-19. Study in general: PBMCs, B-cell-depleted T cells, or T cells were the source of the cDNA or gDNA that made up the material.

V was clipped by 2 bases and J by 5 bases, with 13 bases between them. The CDR3 is 15 residues long. Germline CDR1 is KGHSH and CDR2 is LQKENI. The chain recombines TRBV18 with TRBJ1-5; D perhaps matches TRBD1 (6 bases). The clonotype was recovered from a middle-aged man with active or convalescent COVID-19. Sequenced input: peripheral blood. The CDR3 sequence is CASSPLSGVDQPQHF. In DNA form, the CDR3 reads TGTGCCAGCTCACCATTGTCAGGGGTGGATCAGCCCCAGCATTTT.